The present TCR beta chain was sequenced within a study of blood T cell repertoires in COVID-19. Across the whole study: Italy, Spain and the United States were the sources of the convalescent and acute COVID-19 samples. The cDNA or gDNA used as material had been derived from T cells, B-cell-depleted T cells, or PBMCs.

Germline lookup yields CDR1 LNHDA and CDR2 SQIVND (reference sequence). The V gene lost 5 bases and the J gene lost 5 bases, with 13 bases spanning the gap. This CDR3 spans 13 amino acids. Per the authors' pipeline: Reference gene primer amplification gave nucleated cell count estimates. The assay was immunoSEQ multiplex PCR, and TCRdb's table has in-frame clones only and misses some. V, J and clone size are taken as reported in that table, and D and trimming were inferred from the DNA itself. The sample comprises 15,000 to 20,000 clones, approximately 84% of which are singletons, and less than 20% rests with the top ten.

What was sequenced was peripheral blood. The chain employs TRBV19 and TRBJ2-7, with a weak D call TRBD1 (6 bases). The clonotype was recovered from a human donor with active COVID-19. The donor label of this sample is uncertain. The DNA of the CDR3 is TGTGCCAGTAGTCTTGTGGGGGCGCACGAGCAGTACTTC. Protein product: CASSLVGAHEQYF.